This T cell receptor beta chain was captured by sequencing in a study of molecular identifiers for immune sequencing clone quantification. Looking at the study overall: In replicates, RNA from approximately 20,000 or 98,000 naive CD8 cells was divided five ways and four parts were sequenced.

Whole-study results and caveats: Identical TCR molecules sharing a barcode could underestimate highly expanded clone sizes. Effector cells had over 98% of their molecules in clones above 20 RNA copies, while naive cells had under 1%.

One entry per CDR3 protein results from TCRdb running MiXCR on the PCR reads. The profile covers tens of thousands of distinct CDR3 sequences, with approximately 18% appearing a single time and about 7% taken by the ten largest. Naive CD8 T cells underwent sorting with the CD8+CD4-CCR7+CD45RA+ definition. The CDR3 is 16 amino acids. V dropped 1 base and J dropped 2 bases, with 14 bases sitting between them. The germline gives CDR1 MNHNY, CDR2 SVGAGI (reference sequence). This clonotype was seen ten or more times. Its antigen is currently unknown. The material sequenced was naive CD8+ T cells from blood, with Jurkat cell RNA spiked in. Subset in this sample: FACS-sorted CD8+CD4-CCR7+CD45RA+ naive T cells. V and J are TRBV6-6 and TRBJ2-5; perhaps TRBD2 as D (5 bases). The TCR sequence derives from a human donor in good health. Some libraries in this study had Jurkat cell RNA spiked in. The CDR3 region is CASSYYQITSQETQYF. CDR3 sequence (DNA): TGTGCCAGCAGTTACTACCAAATAACTAGTCAAGAGACCCAGTACTTC.